These 21 T cell receptor beta chains were sequenced from one sample in a study of CD4+ T cells in melanoma. Sequencing was performed with immunoSEQ multiplex PCR; in TCRdb, only in-frame clones are kept and a portion is missing. The table includes 20,000 to 25,000 clones, around 80% detected once. These receptors all come from a human donor with melanoma.

The chain recombines TRBV5-6 with TRBJ2-5; TRBD1 matches at 11 bases. Germline V gene data show CDR1 as SGHDT and CDR2 as YYEEEE. This CDR3 region has 14 residues. Trimming at V came to 3 bases and at J to 4 bases, leaving 2 bases not matched to a gene. The CDR3 nucleotides read TGTGCCAGCAGCTGGGACAGGGGGTTAGAGACCCAGTACTTC. It is translated as CASSWDRGLETQYF.

The chain recombines TRBV21-1 with TRBJ1-1. TRBV21-1 is a pseudogene locus. CDR3 size: 14 residues. DNA of the CDR3: TGTGCCAGCAGCAAATCTGAACGGACCACTGAAGCTTTCTTT. Encoded protein: CASSKSERTTEAFF.

This chain uses TRBV10-2 with TRBJ2-7; D may be TRBD2 (6 bases). Germline loops: CDR1 WSHSY, CDR2 SAAADI. This CDR3 has 14 amino acids. V shed 6 bases and J shed 0 bases, with 12 bases lying between them. The CDR3, as DNA: TGCGCCAGCAGAGCGGGTACCAGCTCCTACGAGCAGTACTTC. It specifies CASRAGTSSYEQYF.

This sequence joins TRBV5-1 and TRBJ2-7; maybe TRBD1 (6 bases). Looked up from germline, CDR1 is SGHRS and CDR2 is YFSETQ. The CDR3 covers 14 residues. V lost 4 bases, J lost 0 bases, and 11 bases lay in between. The DNA for the CDR3 is TGCGCCAGCAGCCCCAGGGGAAGCTCCTACGAGCAGTACTTC. Amino acid sequence: CASSPRGSSYEQYF.

This rearrangement joins TRBV5-1 to TRBJ2-1, with no clear D. The V gene lost 7 bases and the J gene lost 7 bases, with 18 bases spanning the gap. Germline V gene data show CDR1 as SGHRS and CDR2 as YFSETQ. The CDR3 has 14 amino acids. Written as DNA, the CDR3 is TGCGCCAGCCGTCGCGGCTTGTCTGAGAATGAGCAGTTCTTC. Residues: CASRRGLSENEQFF.

V usage is TRBV7-9 and J usage is TRBJ1-1; unclear D gene. CDR1 and CDR2 from the germline V gene are SEHNR and FQNEAQ (reference sequence). Trimming pared 4 bases from V and 3 bases from J, leaving 9 bases between. CDR3 length: 13 residues. The CDR3 DNA reads TGTGCCAGCAGCTCGGACGATTACACTGAAGCTTTCTTT. This codes for CASSSDDYTEAFF.

The chain links TRBV11-2 to TRBJ1-1; tentative D call: TRBD1 (6 bases). Trimming left V 5 bases short and J 3 bases short, with 13 bases between. The length of the CDR3 is 14 residues. Per germline, CDR1 SGHAT and CDR2 FQNNGV. This CDR3 is CASSLRGADTEAFF. The CDR3 nucleotides read TGTGCCAGCAGCCTACGGGGGGCGGACACTGAAGCTTTCTTT.

The V and J genes are TRBV7-2 and TRBJ1-2, with 7 bases lining up with TRBD1. The CDR3 runs 12 residues. Germline values: CDR1 SGHTA, CDR2 FQGNSA. Losses at the gene ends were 6 bases for V and 4 bases for J; bases not matched to a gene: 2. DNA for the CDR3: TGTGCCAGCAGGGGACAGATCTATGGCTACACCTTC. Translating it yields CASRGQIYGYTF.

The chain joins TRBV5-1 to TRBJ1-2, with D possibly matching TRBD1 (6 bases). The CDR3 extends over 13 amino acids. Germline V gene data show CDR1 as SGHRS and CDR2 as YFSETQ. V dropped 1 base and J dropped 4 bases, with 8 bases sitting between them. CDR3: CASSLTGLYGYTF. The CDR3 DNA follows: TGCGCCAGCAGCTTGACAGGGCTCTATGGCTACACCTTC.

The gene calls are TRBV7-3 and TRBJ2-2; 7 bases are a match to TRBD1. Looked up from germline, CDR1 is SGHTA and CDR2 is FQGTGA. The length of the CDR3 is 16 residues. Unmatched junction bases numbered 5, after V lost 4 bases and J lost 0 bases. The CDR3 nucleotides read TGTGCCAGCAGCTCTACCGGGACAGCGAACACCGGGGAGCTGTTTTTT. It translates to CASSSTGTANTGELFF.

Concerning this clone: Germline is not matched at one junction end, which may reflect a read error. The V gene is TRBV7-7, the J gene TRBJ2-3, with a possible D match to TRBD2 (5 bases). Germline assignment: CDR1 SSHAT and CDR2 FNYEAQ (reference sequence). There are 13 residues in the CDR3. The CDR3 loop is CASSLALGDTQYF. The CDR3 DNA reads as TGTGCTAGCAGCTTAGCGCTGGGAGATACGCAGTATTTT.

In this sample, this clone turned up once. The chain uses TRBV4-1 and TRBJ1-2; possible D gene TRBD1, 5 bases. V lost 2 bases, J lost 7 bases, and 11 bases lay in between. Germline V CDR1 and CDR2: MGHRA, YSYEKL. This CDR3 contains 13 residues. The CDR3, as DNA: TGCGCCAGCAGCCAAAGGGGACTGGGTGGCTACACCTTC. Its protein is CASSQRGLGGYTF.

The chain employs TRBV4-1 and TRBJ2-4; 11 bases agree with TRBD2. The CDR3 is 15 amino acids. Germline-derived CDR1 and CDR2 are MGHRA and YSYEKL. Trimming cost V 0 bases and J 15 bases; bases outside gene matches: 10. In DNA form, the CDR3 reads TGCGCCAGCAGCCAAGAAAGTTCTAGCGGGGGGACCACGTACTTC. Encoded protein: CASSQESSSGGTTYF.

This rearrangement joins TRBV11-2 to TRBJ2-6; 7 bases line up with TRBD1. V was pared by 5 bases and J by 0 bases, with 7 bases of the junction left unmatched. CDR3 size: 17 residues. Germline V lookup: CDR1 SGHAT, CDR2 FQNNGV. The CDR3 nucleotides read TGTGCCAGCAGCAAGGGGGCCTATTTCTCTGGGGCCAACGTCCTGACTTTC. Its translation: CASSKGAYFSGANVLTF.

This rearrangement joins TRBV10-3 to TRBJ1-1, with D unclear. The V end was cut by 3 bases, the J end by 10 bases, with 9 bases between. Germline CDR1 ENHRY, CDR2 SYGVKD. CDR3 length: 11 residues. CDR3 DNA: TGTGCCATCAGTGAAGGAGCAGGAGCTTTCTTT. This translates into CAISEGAGAFF.

V gene TRBV2 combines with J gene TRBJ2-7, with D maybe TRBD1 (6 bases). Trimming left V 6 bases short and J 2 bases short, with 14 bases between. The germline V gene has CDR1 SNHLY and CDR2 FYNNEI. CDR3 length equals 14 residues. The CDR3 DNA is TGTGCCAGCAGCCGATACAGGGAGACCTACGAGCAGTACTTC. As protein: CASSRYRETYEQYF.

The CDR3 region has the DNA TGTGCCAGCAGCCCACTAGTGAACACCGGGGAGCTGTTTTTT. Translated, it gives CASSPLVNTGELFF. The V call is TRBV27, the J call TRBJ2-2; D is possibly TRBD2 (5 bases). V lost 6 bases and J 1 base, leaving 9 bases between the germline ends. In germline, CDR1 is MNHEY, CDR2 SMNVEV (reference sequence). The CDR3 loop spans 14 amino acids.

This sequence joins TRBV5-8 and TRBJ2-5, with D possibly being TRBD1 or TRBD2 (5 bases each). Between the trimmed V and J ends, which lost 1 base and 1 base, there was a span of 11 bases. The CDR3 is 15 residues long. Germline CDR1 reads SGHTS; CDR2 reads YDEGEE. The CDR3 spells CASSLRGRGQETQYF. The CDR3 DNA reads TGTGCCAGCAGCTTGAGGGGACGGGGCCAAGAGACCCAGTACTTC.

In its sample, this clone was seen a few times. The V and J genes are TRBV6-4 and TRBJ1-5, with D hard to call. The CDR3 has 17 residues. V lost 2 bases and J lost 0, with 14 bases in between. The germline V gene encodes CDR1 MRHNA and CDR2 SNTAGT. The CDR3 region has the DNA TGTGCCAGCAGTGACCAATACAAGGTCGATAGCAATCAGCCCCAGCATTTT. This gives the protein CASSDQYKVDSNQPQHF.

Comment on this clone: Lacking the conserved final phenylalanine or tryptophan, this CDR3 likely reflects a read error. The limits of the CDR3 on the DNA are not certain, so only TCRdb's listed CDR3 is given. The chain uses TRBV21-1 and TRBJ1-2. TRBV21-1 is deemed a pseudogene. A total of 12 residues make up the CDR3, ends included. The CDR3: CASSRGPARDSV.

This clone occurred once. The V gene is TRBV7-3, the J gene TRBJ1-5; D gene ambiguous. Trimming pared 1 base from V and 6 bases from J, leaving 7 bases between. This CDR3 comprises 13 residues. The germline V gene encodes CDR1 SGHTA and CDR2 FQGTGA. In DNA form, the CDR3 reads TGTGCCAGCAGCTTAAACGCCGGTCAGCCCCAGCATTTT. It codes for CASSLNAGQPQHF.